The next 8 T cell receptor beta chains were all read from a single sample in a study of shared T cell receptors in the human thymus. The protocol was immunoSEQ multiplex PCR, while the TCRdb copy is restricted to in-frame clones and leaves out a portion. The table lists hundreds of thousands of clones, 85% to 95% of them singletons, with 0.015% to 0.025% in the top ten. The material sequenced was thymocytes. Every receptor here comes from a human donor.

J is TRBJ2-7 and V is TRBV19, with TRBD1 matching 8 bases. Germline V gene data show CDR1 as LNHDA and CDR2 as SQIVND (reference sequence). The CDR3 runs to 13 residues. V shed 9 bases, J shed 2 bases, and the junction held 6 bases outside the gene matches. For the CDR3, the DNA is TGTGCCAGCGCAGGGGGCGAGGCCTACGAGCAGTACTTC. It specifies CASAGGEAYEQYF.

The V gene is TRBV28, the J gene TRBJ1-1; 7 bases map to TRBD1. The CDR3 contains 16 residues. V shed 4 bases and J 3 bases; nucleotides not matched to a gene: 11. Germline CDR1 MDHEN, CDR2 SYDVKM. CDR3 sequence reads: CASSWRGTDRDTEAFF. In nucleotides, the CDR3 is TGTGCCAGCAGTTGGAGGGGAACAGACAGGGACACTGAAGCTTTCTTT. The full variable domain, completed using reference TRBV28 and TRBJ1-1, is DVKVTQSSRYLVKRTGEKVFLECVQDMDHENMFWYRQDPGLGLRLIYFSYDVKMKEKGDIPEGYSVSREKKERFSLILESASTNQTSMYLCASSWRGTDRDTEAFFGQGTRLTVV.

The chain uses TRBV29-1 and TRBJ2-6; D may be TRBD1 or TRBD2 (5 bases each). The germline V gene has CDR1 SQVTM and CDR2 ANQGSEA. V was shortened by 0 bases and J by 4 bases, with 16 bases between the two germline ends. The CDR3 extends over 17 amino acids. CDR3 nucleotides: TGCAGCGTTGAAGAAGCGAACCGGGGACCCGGGGCCAACGTCCTGACTTTC. It encodes CSVEEANRGPGANVLTF.

This chain joins TRBV19 and TRBJ2-3; 8 bases fit TRBD2. V gave up 6 bases and J gave up 7 bases; unmatched junction bases: 9. Germline V gives CDR1 LNHDA, CDR2 SQIVND (reference sequence). This CDR3 is 14 amino acids long. The CDR3 here is CASSPSGGTYTQYF. The CDR3 DNA sequence: TGTGCCAGTAGCCCCTCGGGAGGGACTTATACGCAGTATTTT.

The rearrangement joins TRBV28 to TRBJ2-2; D possibly matches TRBD1 or TRBD2 (6 bases each). Trimming took off 2 bases at V and 3 bases at J, with 10 bases between the two ends. Germline loops: CDR1 MDHEN, CDR2 SYDVKM. The CDR3 is 15 amino acids. This chain's CDR3 is CASSLGGLDTGELFF. CDR3 DNA sequence: TGTGCCAGCAGTTTAGGGGGGCTAGACACCGGGGAGCTGTTTTTT.

The table lists this clone with a few counts. The chain combines TRBV5-5 with TRBJ2-1; a possible D gene is TRBD2 (6 bases). The germline V and J ends were trimmed by 0 bases and 4 bases, with 14 bases remaining between them. In germline, CDR1 is SGHKS, CDR2 YYEKEE (reference sequence). The CDR3 has 16 amino acids. CDR3 protein: CASSLAGSRRYNEQFF. CDR3 DNA: TGTGCCAGCAGCTTGGCCGGGAGTCGACGTTACAATGAGCAGTTCTTC.

The chain employs TRBV4-3 and TRBJ2-5; TRBD1 might be the D (6 bases). V was trimmed by 1 base and J by 5 bases, leaving 32 bases between them. The CDR3 is 21 residues long. Germline V gives CDR1 LGHNA, CDR2 YSLEER. CDR3: CASSQVPGQGLLETPRETQYF. CDR3 DNA: TGCGCCAGCAGCCAAGTTCCTGGGCAGGGGCTACTAGAAACCCCGCGGGAGACCCAGTACTTC.

The chain is built from TRBV5-6 and TRBJ1-1; perhaps TRBD1 as D (6 bases). CDR1 is SGHDT and CDR2 is YYEEEE in the germline V gene. V shed 0 bases and J shed 10 bases, with 19 bases lying between them. The CDR3 spans 15 residues. CDR3 nucleotides: TGTGCCAGCAGCTTGGTTGGGCGGAAGGGGGGAATAGCTTTCTTT. This sequence encodes CASSLVGRKGGIAFF.